This entry lists 11 T cell receptor beta chains sequenced from one sample in a study of T cells after yellow fever vaccination. TCRdb reprocessed the 5' RACE reads via MiXCR and lists one record per CDR3 protein. The table lists fewer than 150,000 distinct CDR3 sequences, about 7.7% of them singletons, with about 0.73% in the top ten. The material sequenced was CD4+ T cells sorted from PBMCs, taken 5 days after the yellow fever booster vaccination. The receptor set was obtained from a man aged 25-45 years who received the YFV17D yellow fever vaccine.

Many counts were recorded for this clonotype. The V gene is TRBV7-8, the J gene TRBJ2-1; TRBD2 agrees at 9 bases. The V and J ends lost 5 bases and 8 bases, in that order; junction bases with no gene match: 13. The germline gives CDR1 SGHVS, CDR2 FQNEAQ. There are 16 residues in the CDR3. As DNA, the CDR3 is TGTGCCAGCAGCGCACCTAGTGCGGGAGGGCCCGATGAGCAGTTCTTC. Its protein product is CASSAPSAGGPDEQFF.

This clonotype was counted at least ten times. The V gene is TRBV5-1, the J gene TRBJ2-7, with a tentative D call TRBD2 (5 bases). Germline V gene sequence: CDR1 SGHRS, CDR2 YFSETQ. The CDR3 sequence is 14 residues long. The V end lost 0 bases, the J end lost 5 bases, and 12 bases lay between the germline ends. CDR3 sequence (DNA): TGCGCCAGCAGCTTGGCCAGTGAGGGCCACGAGCAGTACTTC. It yields the protein CASSLASEGHEQYF.

This clonotype was seen many times. This chain connects TRBV20-1 to TRBJ2-1, with unresolved D. V was clipped by 0 bases and J by 4 bases, with 10 bases between them. The length of the CDR3 is 14 residues. The germline gives CDR1 DFQATT, CDR2 SNEGSKA (reference sequence). CDR3 region: CSARDKATYNEQFF. The DNA for the CDR3 is TGCAGTGCTAGAGATAAGGCTACTTACAATGAGCAGTTCTTC.

The table lists this clonotype with many counts. The chain carries TRBV20-1 and TRBJ2-3; 8 bases fit TRBD2. CDR3 length: 15 amino acids. Trimming took 5 bases from V and 5 from J; bases not matched to a gene: 12. Germline V lookup: CDR1 DFQATT, CDR2 SNEGSKA (reference sequence). The CDR3, as DNA: TGCAGTGCTGGGGGACTAGGGGGGGGCGGAGATACGCAGTATTTT. The encoded protein is CSAGGLGGGGDTQYF.

This clonotype was detected many times. CDR3 in amino acids: CASSAQGGSSPLHF. The CDR3 DNA is TGTGCCAGCAGTGCACAGGGAGGGTCTTCACCCCTCCACTTT. This chain links TRBV25-1 with TRBJ1-6; tentative D call: TRBD1 (6 bases). This CDR3 is built from 14 residues. Trimming removed 4 bases from V and 9 bases from J, with 13 bases in between. CDR1 and CDR2 (germline): MGHDK, SYGVNS.

This clonotype was recorded many times. CDR3 in amino acids: CATSERSSNTDTQYF. The DNA for the CDR3 is TGTGCCACCAGCGAGAGGTCTAGCAACACAGATACGCAGTATTTT. The V and J genes are TRBV15 and TRBJ2-3; D may be TRBD2 (5 bases). The CDR3 length is 15 residues. V was clipped by 5 bases and J by 2 bases, with 14 bases between them. Germline assignment: CDR1 LNHNV and CDR2 YYDKDF (reference sequence).

This clonotype was counted a few times. V usage is TRBV11-2 and J usage is TRBJ2-3; 8 bases match TRBD2. Trimming cost V 5 bases and J 1 base; bases outside gene matches: 17. Germline-derived CDR1 and CDR2 are SGHAT and FQNNGV. There are 19 residues in the CDR3. The CDR3 region is CASSTPRRLAGEGTDTQYF. CDR3 DNA sequence: TGTGCCAGCAGCACCCCCCGTCGTCTAGCGGGCGAGGGCACAGATACGCAGTATTTT.

This clonotype appeared many times. The chain's CDR3 is CASSSEYYRGGLEQFF. The DNA of the CDR3 is TGTGCCAGCAGCTCCGAGTACTACAGGGGAGGGTTGGAGCAGTTCTTC. V and J are TRBV7-9 and TRBJ2-1, with D perhaps TRBD1 or TRBD2 (7 bases each). Germline values: CDR1 SEHNR, CDR2 FQNEAQ (reference sequence). This CDR3 is built from 16 residues. With 4 bases removed from V and 10 bases from J, the gap between germline ends came to 23 bases.

The table lists this clonotype with a few counts. The chain carries TRBV5-4 and TRBJ2-7; D is unclear. The CDR3 extends over 13 amino acids. CDR1 and CDR2 from the germline V gene are SGHNT and YYREEE (reference sequence). The V end was cut by 5 bases, the J end by 5 bases, with 14 bases between. The CDR3: CASRGMPRDEQYF. In DNA form, the CDR3 reads TGTGCCAGCAGGGGGATGCCTCGCGACGAGCAGTACTTC.

This clonotype was seen ten or more times. The chain employs TRBV6-1 and TRBJ2-1, with D maybe TRBD2 (5 bases). Germline V gene sequence: CDR1 MNHNS, CDR2 SASEGT. V was trimmed by 8 bases and J by 7 bases, leaving 15 bases between them. The CDR3 consists of 13 residues. The CDR3 coding sequence is TGTGCCAGCCGGCAACTAGTAGTTAATGAGCAGTTCTTC. This codes for CASRQLVVNEQFF.

This clonotype was observed many times. The genes are TRBV6-5 and TRBJ2-7; TRBD1 agrees at 7 bases. Per germline, CDR1 MNHEY and CDR2 SVGAGI. V was pared by 0 bases and J by 7 bases, with 9 bases of the junction left unmatched. CDR3 size: 15 residues. CDR3 coding DNA: TGTGCCAGCAGTTACTCCGACAGGGTCGGCCGGGAGCAGTACTTC. This translates into CASSYSDRVGREQYF.